This T cell receptor beta chain came from a study of chemoradiotherapy in HPV16-positive cancers. At the level of the study: Functional T-cell assays on two HPV16-positive patients' cells defined candidate HPV-specific clones and common TCR motifs.

Study-level points and caveats: The functional HPV-specific definition rests on just a couple of HPV16-positive patients. Candidate HPV-specific clones and E7-related TCR motifs grew in tumor during treatment.

The data were produced by immunoSEQ multiplex PCR, yet TCRdb's version contains in-frame clones alone and is incomplete. The sample lists tens of thousands of clones; around nine tenths were seen once. Germline V gene lookup returns CDR1 SGHVS and CDR2 FNYEAQ. V was pared by 1 base and J by 0 bases, with 16 bases between. This CDR3 comprises 18 residues. To note about this clone: Its target is not known.

This sample comprised blood, obtained from a patient who underwent chemoradiotherapy. The sequence derives from a human donor with HPV-associated anogenital cancer. This rearrangement joins TRBV7-6 to TRBJ1-5, with D possibly being TRBD1 (5 bases). The CDR3 spells CASSLDPQGGRSNQPQHF. CDR3 sequence (DNA): TGTGCCAGCAGCTTAGACCCCCAGGGAGGTCGTAGCAATCAGCCCCAGCATTTT.